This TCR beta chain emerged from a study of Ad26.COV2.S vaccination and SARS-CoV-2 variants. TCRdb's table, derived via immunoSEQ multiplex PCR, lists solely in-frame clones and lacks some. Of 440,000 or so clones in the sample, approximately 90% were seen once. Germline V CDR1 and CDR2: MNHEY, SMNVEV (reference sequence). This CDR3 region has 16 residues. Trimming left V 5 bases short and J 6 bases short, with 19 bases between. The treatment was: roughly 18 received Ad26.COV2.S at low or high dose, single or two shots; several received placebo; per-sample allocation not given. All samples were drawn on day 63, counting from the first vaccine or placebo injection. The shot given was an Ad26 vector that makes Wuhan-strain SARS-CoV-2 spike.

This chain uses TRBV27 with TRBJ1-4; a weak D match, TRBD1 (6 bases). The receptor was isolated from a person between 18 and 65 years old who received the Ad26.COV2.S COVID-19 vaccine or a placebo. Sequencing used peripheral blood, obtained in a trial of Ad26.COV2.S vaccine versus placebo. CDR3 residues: CASSLNERGGHEKLFF. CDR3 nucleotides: TGTGCCAGCAGTCTAAATGAGAGGGGGGGTCATGAAAAACTGTTTTTT.